This T cell receptor beta chain was recorded in a study of T cell repertoires in cytomegalovirus infection. J was trimmed by 0 bases and V by 1 base; bases with no gene match: 10. The CDR3 contains 20 residues. Germline CDR1 is MGHRA and CDR2 is YSYEKL. A few counts support this clonotype. Its antigen is undetermined. MiXCR, applied by TCRdb to the reads, yields one record per CDR3 protein. Here the sample spans around 710,000 distinct CDR3 sequences, 25% to 35% being singletons. The source is a human donor in good health (CMV status not recorded). Some clones in this sample may be carry-over from other donors' samples. The input for sequencing was cultured CD8+ T cells from PBMCs, taken from culture after CMV antigen stimulation. The chain employs TRBV4-1 and TRBJ2-5; 14 bases are shared with TRBD2. CDR3 loop: CASSQGEPGLAGAYQETQYF. The CDR3 DNA reads TGCGCCAGCAGCCAAGGTGAACCGGGACTAGCGGGGGCCTACCAAGAGACCCAGTACTTC.